Listed here are 20 T cell receptor beta chains from one sample, sequenced in a study of T cells in narcolepsy. Clones were sequenced by immunoSEQ multiplex PCR, and TCRdb holds only the in-frame ones, with some missing. The sample has tens of thousands of clones, approximately 78% seen once; the top ten hold roughly 2.6%. The sequenced sample was CD45RA- memory CD4+ T cells from PBMCs. The receptors stem from a human donor with narcolepsy.

The rearrangement links TRBV7-2 to TRBJ2-3, with D perhaps assigned TRBD1 or TRBD2 (5 bases each). This CDR3 spans 15 amino acids. The germline V and J ends were trimmed by 3 bases and 2 bases, with 12 bases remaining between them. Germline V gene sequence: CDR1 SGHTA, CDR2 FQGNSA. The CDR3 is CASSFRDGSTDTQYF. CDR3 coding DNA: TGTGCCAGCAGCTTCAGGGACGGATCCACAGATACGCAGTATTTT.

The J gene is TRBJ2-5, the V gene TRBV9; a weak D match, TRBD1 (5 bases). Germline assignment: CDR1 SGDLS and CDR2 YYNGEE. The V end lost 7 bases, the J end lost 4 bases, and 5 bases lay between the germline ends. This CDR3 spans 10 amino acids. CDR3 in amino acids: CASGAETQYF. The CDR3 nucleotides read TGTGCCAGCGGGGCAGAGACCCAGTACTTC. Variable domain in full (rest from reference TRBV9 and TRBJ2-5): DSGVTQTPKHLITATGQRVTLRCSPRSGDLSVYWYQQSLDQGLQFLIQYYNGEERAKGNILERFSAQQFPDLHSELNLSSLELGDSALYFCASGAETQYFGPGTRLLVL.

This sequence joins TRBV7-3 and TRBJ2-3, with D possibly TRBD2 on 5 matching bases. There are 14 residues in the CDR3. V lost 1 base and J 4 bases, leaving 9 bases between the germline ends. Looked up from germline, CDR1 is SGHTA and CDR2 is FQGTGA. CDR3 nucleotides: TGTGCCAGCAGCTTAAGTACGCGGGCAGATACGCAGTATTTT. Translated: CASSLSTRADTQYF.

V gene TRBV5-4 combines with J gene TRBJ2-5, with a weak D call TRBD2 (5 bases). V was clipped by 3 bases and J by 1 base, with 13 bases between them. The CDR3 extends over 15 amino acids. Per germline, CDR1 SGHNT and CDR2 YYREEE (reference sequence). CDR3 nucleotides: TGTGCCAGCAGCTCCGGCGGGCTAATCCAAGAGACCCAGTACTTC. Translating gives CASSSGGLIQETQYF.

The chain's CDR3 is CAWSVVLASNTGELFF. CDR3 bases: TGTGCCTGGAGTGTTGTTTTAGCGTCGAACACCGGGGAGCTGTTTTTT. This sequence joins TRBV30 and TRBJ2-2, with D possibly being TRBD2 (5 bases). V was shortened by 0 bases and J by 0 bases, with 11 bases between the two germline ends. The CDR3 has 16 residues. Germline V gene data show CDR1 as GTSNPN and CDR2 as SVGIG (reference sequence). Full variable domain (missing parts from reference TRBV30 and TRBJ2-2): SQTIHQWPATLVQPVGSPLSLECTVEGTSNPNLYWYRQAAGRGLQLLFYSVGIGQISSEVPQNLSASRPQDRQFILSSKKLLLSDSGFYLCAWSVVLASNTGELFFGEGSRLTVL.

This chain joins TRBV5-4 and TRBJ1-1, with D maybe TRBD1 (6 bases). CDR3 length: 20 amino acids. V shed 4 bases and J shed 1 base, with 29 bases lying between them. Germline V lookup: CDR1 SGHNT, CDR2 YYREEE (reference sequence). CDR3 sequence: CASSAPPGGGGPVGNTEAFF. CDR3 nucleotides: TGTGCCAGCAGCGCGCCCCCCGGGGGCGGGGGTCCAGTTGGGAACACTGAAGCTTTCTTT. Supplemented by reference TRBV5-4 and TRBJ1-1, the full variable domain reads ETGVTQSPTHLIKTRGQQVTLRCSSQSGHNTVSWYQQALGQGPQFIFQYYREEENGRGNFPPRFSGLQFPNYSSELNVNALELDDSALYLCASSAPPGGGGPVGNTEAFFGQGTRLTVV.

J is TRBJ1-2 and V is TRBV29-1, with TRBD1 matching 8 bases. The CDR3 totals 14 residues. Germline-derived CDR1 and CDR2 are SQVTM and ANQGSEA. V shed 3 bases and J 2 bases; nucleotides not matched to a gene: 5. CDR3 amino acids: CSVDGPGGNYGYTF. The CDR3 region has the DNA TGCAGCGTTGACGGGCCAGGGGGCAACTATGGCTACACCTTC.

The chain has TRBV5-1 and TRBJ2-1; 9 nucleotides agree with TRBD2. CDR1 SGHRS and CDR2 YFSETQ come from the germline V gene. This CDR3 comprises 16 residues. The J segment lost 3 bases and the V segment lost 0 bases, leaving 4 bases of the junction unmatched. CDR3 bases: TGCGCCAGCAGCTTGGGGGTGACTAGCGGCTACAATGAGCAGTTCTTC. Its protein product is CASSLGVTSGYNEQFF.

The rearrangement uses TRBV27 and TRBJ2-2, with 12 bases fitting TRBD2. Germline V gene lookup returns CDR1 MNHEY and CDR2 SMNVEV (reference sequence). With 6 bases clipped from V and 6 bases from J, the junction kept 8 bases outside the gene matches. CDR3 length: 16 amino acids. As DNA, the CDR3 is TGTGCCAGCAGAATGCGGACTAGCGGGATTTCCGGGGAGCTGTTTTTT. Its translation: CASRMRTSGISGELFF.

The chain has TRBV7-8 and TRBJ2-1; TRBD2 is a possible D gene (6 bases). V lost 9 bases and J lost 1, with 7 bases in between. Germline V gene data show CDR1 as SGHVS and CDR2 as FQNEAQ. CDR3 length: 12 amino acids. The CDR3 region has the DNA TGTGCCAGTCGGGGGTCCTACAATGAGCAGTTCTTC. Encoded protein: CASRGSYNEQFF.

The chain links TRBV5-1 to TRBJ1-1; D unresolved. This CDR3 has 13 residues. Between the trimmed V and J ends, which lost 4 bases and 7 bases, there was a span of 14 bases. Germline assignment: CDR1 SGHRS and CDR2 YFSETQ. In nucleotides, the CDR3 is TGCGCCAGCAGCCCGTTTAGGACTAATGAAGCTTTCTTT. Encoded protein: CASSPFRTNEAFF. Drawing the rest from reference TRBV5-1 and TRBJ1-1, the complete variable domain is KAGVTQTPRYLIKTRGQQVTLSCSPISGHRSVSWYQQTPGQGLQFLFEYFSETQRNKGNFPGRFSGRQFSNSRSEMNVSTLELGDSALYLCASSPFRTNEAFFGQGTRLTVV.

The rearrangement links TRBV5-6 to TRBJ2-7; either TRBD1 or TRBD2 may supply D (5 bases each). CDR3 length: 15 amino acids. The germline CDR1 and CDR2 sequences are SGHDT and YYEEEE. V was pared by 2 bases and J by 0 bases, with 12 bases between. CDR3 protein: CASSFGDQRSYEQYF. The CDR3 nucleotides read TGTGCCAGCAGCTTTGGGGACCAACGCTCCTACGAGCAGTACTTC.

The rearrangement links TRBV5-4 to TRBJ2-5; 11 nucleotides line up with TRBD2. CDR1 is SGHNT, CDR2 YYREEE, per germline (reference sequence). The CDR3 consists of 16 residues. Germline trimming cut 0 bases from V and 5 bases from J; bases unmatched to any gene: 6. The CDR3 protein is CASSLAGLAAQETQYF. In DNA form, the CDR3 reads TGTGCCAGCAGCTTGGCGGGACTAGCGGCCCAGGAGACCCAGTACTTC.

The CDR3 nucleotides are TGTGCCAGCAGTGAGAGCCGGGATGGCTACACCTTC. Protein sequence: CASSESRDGYTF. The chain is built from TRBV6-1 and TRBJ1-2; D gene unclear. Germline CDR1 MNHNS, CDR2 SASEGT. The CDR3 sequence is 12 residues long. Trimming removed 3 bases at V and 6 bases at J, with 8 bases between.

This clone was observed a single time. The chain uses TRBV18 and TRBJ2-1, with D possibly being TRBD1 or TRBD2 (5 bases each). CDR3 length equals 13 residues. V was pared by 3 bases and J by 6 bases, with 9 bases between. The germline gives CDR1 KGHSH, CDR2 LQKENI. The CDR3 is CASSPGRSNEQFF. CDR3 DNA sequence: TGTGCCAGCTCACCGGGACGGAGCAATGAGCAGTTCTTC.

This sequence joins TRBV7-8 and TRBJ2-7; TRBD1 is a possible D gene (5 bases). The CDR3 is 16 amino acids. Germline CDR1 is SGHVS and CDR2 is FQNEAQ. Trimming pared 7 bases from V and 0 bases from J, leaving 19 bases between. The CDR3 DNA sequence: TGTGCCAGCACCACATCAGAAGGGGCTGGCTCCTACGAGCAGTACTTC. Encoded protein: CASTTSEGAGSYEQYF.

The V call is TRBV6-1, the J call TRBJ2-1, with D possibly being TRBD1 (5 bases). This CDR3 is built from 14 residues. Trimming stripped 6 bases from V and 5 bases from J, with 14 bases between. From germline, CDR1 is MNHNS and CDR2 SASEGT. The DNA of the CDR3 is TGTGCCAGCAGCCGGGTGGACACCGACAATGAGCAGTTCTTC. It yields the protein CASSRVDTDNEQFF.

The chain couples TRBV2 to TRBJ2-7, with 10 bases lining up with TRBD2. The CDR3 is made up of 14 amino acids. V lost 7 bases to trimming and J lost 2 bases; unmatched junction nucleotides: 5. Germline lookup yields CDR1 SNHLY and CDR2 FYNNEI. The CDR3 DNA reads TGTGCCAGCACCTTCCTAGCGGGAGCCTACGAGCAGTACTTC. Amino acid sequence: CASTFLAGAYEQYF. Combining the CDR3 with reference TRBV2 and TRBJ2-7 gives the whole variable domain EPEVTQTPSHQVTQMGQEVILRCVPISNHLYFYWYRQILGQKVEFLVSFYNNEISEKSEIFDDQFSVERPDGSNFTLKIRSTKLEDSAMYFCASTFLAGAYEQYFGPGTRLTVT.

This sequence joins TRBV5-8 and TRBJ1-2, with TRBD1 as a possible D gene (5 bases). Trimming removed 0 bases at V and 4 bases at J, with 10 bases between. CDR3 size: 14 residues. Germline V lookup: CDR1 SGHTS, CDR2 YDEGEE. This CDR3 is CASSLVGVSYGYTF. DNA for the CDR3: TGTGCCAGCAGCTTGGTGGGGGTCTCCTATGGCTACACCTTC.

In the case of this clone: A junction boundary mismatches the germline segment, possibly from a read error. The chain couples TRBV5-1 to TRBJ2-3; 10 bases fit TRBD2. CDR1 SGHRS and CDR2 YFSETQ come from the germline V gene. The CDR3 runs 15 residues. CDR3 amino acids: CARSLGSGGAGTQYF. The CDR3 DNA follows: TGCGCCCGCAGCTTAGGGAGCGGGGGGGCCGGTACGCAGTATTTT. The entire variable domain, with the rest obtained from reference TRBV5-1 and TRBJ2-3, is as follows: KAGVTQTPRYLIKTRGQQVTLSCSPISGHRSVSWYQQTPGQGLQFLFEYFSETQRNKGNFPGRFSGRQFSNSRSEMNVSTLELGDSALYLCARSLGSGGAGTQYFGPGTRLTVL.